These T cell receptor beta chains were read from a single sample in a study of siplizumab effects on memory and regulatory T cells. Sequencing was performed with immunoSEQ multiplex PCR; in TCRdb, only in-frame clones are kept and a portion is missing. This sample has around 45,000 clones; roughly 87% occur once, and the top ten carry less than 0.35%. Source material: naive CD8+ T cells sorted from blood. These receptors were collected from a human donor in good health. Each CDR3 is given with its conserved first and last residue. D genes are given only for firm matches. Where a row states a size, it is once, few, many or the class of an expanded clone; other rows omit it.

V gene	D gene	J gene	clone size	CDR3 DNA	CDR3 protein
TRBV4-2	-	TRBJ2-7	-	TGTGCCAGCAGCCAAGAAAAATCCTACGAGCAGTACTTC	CASSQEKSYEQYF
TRBV19	-	TRBJ1-2	-	TGTGCCAGTAGTAACTGGGCTGGGGACTATGGCTACACCTTC	CASSNWAGDYGYTF
TRBV9	TRBD2	TRBJ2-1	-	TGTGCCAGCAGCGTAGTAGCGGGGGGGCTATACAATGAGCAGTTCTTC	CASSVVAGGLYNEQFF
TRBV7-2	-	TRBJ2-3	-	TGTGCCAGCAGCAAACCCACGGGGGCAGATACGCAGTATTTT	CASSKPTGADTQYF
TRBV27	TRBD2	TRBJ2-1	-	TGTGCCAGCAGTTTATCCCTAGCGGGGGGGTTGGGGTACAATGAGCAGTTCTTC	CASSLSLAGGLGYNEQFF
TRBV6-1	TRBD2	TRBJ2-7	-	TGTGCCAGCAGAATTCTAGCGGCGAAGTACTTC	CASRILAAKYF
TRBV19	TRBD1	TRBJ1-5	-	TGTGCCAGCAGAACCGGGACAGATAGCAATCAGCCCCAGCATTTT	CASRTGTDSNQPQHF
TRBV20-1	TRBD1	TRBJ1-1	-	TGCAGCAAATTACAGGGGGCGGAAGCTTTCTTT	CSKLQGAEAFF
TRBV5-4	-	TRBJ1-2	-	TGTGCCAGCACCTGGGGCGGGGGCAACTATGGCTACACCTTC	CASTWGGGNYGYTF
TRBV7-9	-	TRBJ2-1	-	TGTGCCAGCACTGGGATCATGGACAGCTACAATGAGCAGTTCTTC	CASTGIMDSYNEQFF
TRBV6-1	TRBD2	TRBJ2-3	-	TGTGCCAGCAGTGAAGCTTACACCGGGGGGTTTGTCGCAGATACGCAGTATTTT	CASSEAYTGGFVADTQYF
TRBV19	-	TRBJ2-1	once	TGTGCCAGTAGTATCCCGCCGGACAATGAGCAGTTCTTC	CASSIPPDNEQFF
TRBV7-2	TRBD2	TRBJ2-6	few	TGTGCCAGCAGCATCCGGGAGGCCAACTCTGGGGCCAACGTCCTGACTTTC	CASSIREANSGANVLTF
TRBV2	-	TRBJ2-2	-	TGTGCCAGTCCCCGGGTATCCGGGGAGCTGTTTTTT	CASPRVSGELFF